A single T cell receptor (beta chain) is shown here with its context. The CDR3 has 14 amino acids. After removal of 6 bases from V and 1 base from J, the junction contained 6 bases not matched to a gene. Germline V gene lookup returns CDR1 MDHEN and CDR2 SYDVKM. The entry originates in a study of T cell responses to AZD1222 COVID-19 vaccine. Libraries were prepared by immunoSEQ multiplex PCR; TCRdb keeps only in-frame clonotypes and omits some of them. The sample yields approximately 190,000 clones, 90% to 95% seen once. The clonotype was recovered from an adult who received the MenACWY meningococcal vaccine as a control. The chain carries TRBV28 and TRBJ2-7; 7 bases agree with TRBD1. Sequencing used peripheral blood, obtained 28 days after the second dose of the MenACWY control vaccine. This CDR3 is CASRPTGFSYEQYF. The CDR3 DNA reads TGTGCCAGCAGACCGACAGGGTTTTCCTACGAGCAGTACTTC.